A selection of T cell receptor beta chains follows, all from one sample in a study of shared clonotypes between healthy human individuals. The method was immunoSEQ multiplex PCR; TCRdb's version includes in-frame clones alone and lacks a portion of them. The sample includes about 2 million clones, approximately 94% of them seen just once. Material for sequencing was naive CD8+ T cells sorted from blood. The source of these receptors is a man aged 18 to 29 in good health. CDR3s include the opening cysteine and the closing phenylalanine or tryptophan. The order of the fields is clone size, D gene, V gene, J gene, CDR3 DNA, CDR3 protein. D genes are given only for firm matches. Size is stated for part of the rows, as once, few or many counts, or as a class when the clone is expanded.

NA	NA	TRBV11-2	TRBJ2-5	TGTGCCAGCAGCCCTCCCGCGTACCAAGAGACCCAGTACTTC	CASSPPAYQETQYF
NA	TRBD1	TRBV6-4	TRBJ1-2	TGTGCCAGCAGTGACACAGGGGGCAGAGGTGGCTACACCTTC	CASSDTGGRGGYTF
NA	TRBD1	TRBV7-6	TRBJ1-2	TGTGCCATTATGGGCAACAGGGGTGGCTACACCTTC	CAIMGNRGGYTF
NA	NA	TRBV27	TRBJ2-7	TGTGCCAGCAGTTTAGGAAGCCCCAGGTCCTACGAGCAGTACTTC	CASSLGSPRSYEQYF
NA	TRBD1	TRBV6-5	TRBJ1-5	TGTGCCAGCAGTTATGGACAGGGTCTCCCGCCCCAGCATTTT	CASSYGQGLPPQHF
NA	NA	TRBV7-9	TRBJ2-1	TGTGCCAGCAGCTTTATTTCGGGATGGGGTGAGCAGTTCTTC	CASSFISGWGEQFF
once	NA	TRBV19	TRBJ2-7	TGTGCCAGTAGTCGCGACTACGAGACCTACGAGCAGTACTTC	CASSRDYETYEQYF
NA	TRBD2	TRBV5-1	TRBJ2-2	TGCGCCAGCAGACCTCTAGCGGGAGAGTACGCCGGGGAGCTGTTTTTT	CASRPLAGEYAGELFF
NA	NA	TRBV5-6	TRBJ2-6	TGTGCCAGCAGCTTGGCCGATTACTCTGGGGCCAACGTCCTGACTTTC	CASSLADYSGANVLTF
NA	TRBD2	TRBV4-1	TRBJ2-1	TGCGCCAGCAGCCAAGCCGGGCGAGCGGGAAATGAGCAGTTCTTC	CASSQAGRAGNEQFF
NA	NA	TRBV18	TRBJ2-1	TGTGCCAGCTCTCACGAAGACCTATCCTACAATGAGCAGTTCTTC	CASSHEDLSYNEQFF
NA	TRBD1	TRBV5-4	TRBJ2-7	TGTGCCAGCAGCTTGGGAGGGACAGGGCCCTTTGGCGAGCAGTACTTC	CASSLGGTGPFGEQYF
NA	NA	TRBV5-4	TRBJ2-1	TGTGCCAGCAGCCTAATATGGGGCGACAATGAGCAGTTCTTC	CASSLIWGDNEQFF
NA	TRBD2	TRBV5-1	TRBJ2-7	TGCGCCAGCAGCTTATTTAGCGGGGACTCCTACGAGCAGTACTTC	CASSLFSGDSYEQYF
many	NA	TRBV30	TRBJ1-4	TGTGCCGGGTCCGGGACGGGTGAAAAACTGTTTTTT	CAGSGTGEKLFF
NA	NA	TRBV28	TRBJ1-4	TGTGCCAGCAGTTCTGATACACGGGCTTATTTGGAAAAACTGTTTTTT	CASSSDTRAYLEKLFF
NA	TRBD1	TRBV30	TRBJ2-2	TGTGCCTGGAGCAGTGGCCCCTTTGGGACAGATAACGGGGAGCTGTTTTTT	CAWSSGPFGTDNGELFF
NA	NA	TRBV5-6	TRBJ2-6	TGTGCCAGCAGCAGTGACAGGCTACTCTCTGGGGCCAACGTCCTGACTTTC	CASSSDRLLSGANVLTF
NA	NA	TRBV6-6	TRBJ2-7	TGTGCCAGCAGTTACTCGCCGGGCGAGCAGTACTTC	CASSYSPGEQYF
NA	NA	TRBV5-8	TRBJ2-7	TGTGCCAGCAGACATATTTCAGGGGTTGGAGAGCAGTACTTC	CASRHISGVGEQYF
NA	NA	TRBV7-6	TRBJ1-2	TGTGCCAGCAGCTTAGAGGTGGGACCTAACTATGGCTACACCTTC	CASSLEVGPNYGYTF
NA	NA	TRBV4-1	TRBJ2-7	TGCGCCAGCAGCCAATTGTGGGGGGATCTCTACGAGCAGTACTTC	CASSQLWGDLYEQYF
NA	TRBD1	TRBV9	TRBJ1-1	TGTGCCAGCAGCAAAGGGGGCGGCACTGAAGCTTTCTTT	CASSKGGGTEAFF
NA	TRBD1	TRBV6-6	TRBJ2-7	TGTGCCAGCAGTTCTGGGACAGTCTACGAGCAGTACTTC	CASSSGTVYEQYF
NA	NA	TRBV20-1	TRBJ2-3	TGCAGTGCTCACAGCACAGATACGCAGTATTTT	CSAHSTDTQYF
NA	TRBD2	TRBV4-3	TRBJ2-5	TGCGCCAGCAGCCAAGAACTAGCGGGAGCCGAAGGTGGTAGGGAGACCCAGTACTTC	CASSQELAGAEGGRETQYF
NA	TRBD1	TRBV5-6	TRBJ2-7	TGTGCCAGCAGCTTCGGACAGGGTGGGTACGAGCAGTACTTC	CASSFGQGGYEQYF
NA	TRBD1	TRBV18	TRBJ1-4	TGTGCCAGCTCACCTTCCCGGGACAGGGGATATAAGTTAAAGGAAAAACTGTTTTTT	CASSPSRDRGYKLKEKLFF
NA	NA	TRBV27	TRBJ2-2	TGTGCCAGCAGTTTTCTAAGCACAGGGTACACCGGGGAGCTGTTTTTT	CASSFLSTGYTGELFF
once	NA	TRBV10-3	TRBJ1-2	TGTGCCATCACGGCCCTATGGTCCGCGAGCTATGGCTACACCTTC	CAITALWSASYGYTF
once	NA	TRBV6-5	TRBJ2-7	TGTGCCAGCACCCCAGGACAGCTTAGCTACGAGCAGTACTTC	CASTPGQLSYEQYF
once	NA	TRBV18	TRBJ2-2	TGTGCCAGCTCACCAGCAGGGGAGGGGACCGGGGAGCTGTTTTTT	CASSPAGEGTGELFF
NA	NA	TRBV7-9	TRBJ2-5	TGTGCCAGCAGCTTACCCGAAGGGACCCATCGACCGGTAGAGACCCAGTACTTC	CASSLPEGTHRPVETQYF
NA	NA	TRBV6-5	TRBJ1-1	TGTGCCAGCAGTTACGGACCGGGGGCGGGGAGGACTGAAGCTTTCTTT	CASSYGPGAGRTEAFF
NA	NA	TRBV4-1	TRBJ2-5	TGCGCCAGCAGCTTTCGGGGGGCAGGCCAAGAGACCCAGTACTTC	CASSFRGAGQETQYF
NA	TRBD1	TRBV4-1	TRBJ1-6	TGCGCCAGCAGCCAGGGACAGGCGGGGAATTCACCCCTCCACTTT	CASSQGQAGNSPLHF
NA	NA	TRBV29-1	TRBJ2-7	TGCAGCGTTGAATTTACCTACGAGCAGTACTTC	CSVEFTYEQYF
NA	TRBD2	TRBV9	TRBJ2-2	TGTGCCAGCAGCGTAGGTAGCGGGGGTCACGGGGAGCTGTTTTTT	CASSVGSGGHGELFF
NA	TRBD1	TRBV19	TRBJ2-7	TGTGCCAGTAGTGCTGGGACAGGGGCCTACGAGCAGTACTTC	CASSAGTGAYEQYF
NA	NA	TRBV28	TRBJ1-1	TGTGCCAGCAGTTTAGGGAGGACTGAAGCTTTCTTT	CASSLGRTEAFF
NA	TRBD2	TRBV13	TRBJ2-5	TGTGCCAGCAGCTCCCGGACTAGCGGGAAGGTCCCTGAAGAGACCCAGTACTTC	CASSSRTSGKVPEETQYF
NA	NA	TRBV10-3	TRBJ2-1	TGTGCCATCAGTGAGGGCCGATCCCTAAGCTCCTACAATGAGCAGTTCTTC	CAISEGRSLSSYNEQFF
NA	TRBD1	TRBV6-1	TRBJ2-6	TGTGCCAGCAGTGTCCTTCTGGGACAGGGCCCTGGGGCCAACGTCCTGACTTTC	CASSVLLGQGPGANVLTF
NA	TRBD1	TRBV27	TRBJ2-1	TGTGCCAGCAGCGACAGGGAAGCCTACAATGAGCAGTTCTTC	CASSDREAYNEQFF
NA	NA	TRBV5-6	TRBJ2-2	TGTGCCAGCAGCCCCCAGGACAGTAACACCGGGGAGCTGTTTTTT	CASSPQDSNTGELFF
NA	NA	TRBV30	TRBJ1-1	TGTGCCTGGAGTGTAGGGGGAAACACTGAAGCTTTCTTT	CAWSVGGNTEAFF
NA	NA	TRBV10-3	TRBJ2-3	TGTGCCATCGGGGTCGCCACAGATACGCAGTATTTT	CAIGVATDTQYF
NA	NA	TRBV7-9	TRBJ2-7	TGTGCCAGCAGTTGGGACGGTATGAGCTCCTACGAGCAGTACTTC	CASSWDGMSSYEQYF
NA	NA	TRBV6-5	TRBJ2-1	TGTGCCAGCAGCCACGATTGGTCGTCCTACAATGAGCAGTTCTTC	CASSHDWSSYNEQFF
NA	NA	TRBV13	TRBJ2-1	TGTGCCAGCAGCCGATCGACAACTGACTCCTACAATGAGCAGTTCTTC	CASSRSTTDSYNEQFF
NA	NA	TRBV6-1	TRBJ1-2	TGTGCCAGCAGTGAATCGGGATGGGGCTATGGCTACACCTTC	CASSESGWGYGYTF